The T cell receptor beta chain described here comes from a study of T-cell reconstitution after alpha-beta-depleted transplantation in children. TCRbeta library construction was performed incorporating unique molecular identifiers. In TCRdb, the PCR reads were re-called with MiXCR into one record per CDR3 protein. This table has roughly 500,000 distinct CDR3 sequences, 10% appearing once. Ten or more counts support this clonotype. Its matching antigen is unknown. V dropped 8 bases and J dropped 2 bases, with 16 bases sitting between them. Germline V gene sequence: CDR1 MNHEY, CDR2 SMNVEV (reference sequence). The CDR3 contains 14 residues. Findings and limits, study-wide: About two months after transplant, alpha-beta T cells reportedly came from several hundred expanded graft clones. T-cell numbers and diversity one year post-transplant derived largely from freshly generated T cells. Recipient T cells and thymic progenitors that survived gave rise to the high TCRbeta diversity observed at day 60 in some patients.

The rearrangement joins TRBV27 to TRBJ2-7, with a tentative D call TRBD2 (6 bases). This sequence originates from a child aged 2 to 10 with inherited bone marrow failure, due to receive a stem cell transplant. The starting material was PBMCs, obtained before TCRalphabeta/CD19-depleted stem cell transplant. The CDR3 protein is CASGPGTPPYEQYF. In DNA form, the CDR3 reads TGTGCCAGCGGACCCGGGACTCCTCCCTACGAGCAGTACTTC.